These 20 T cell receptor beta chains were all obtained from the same sample, sequenced in a study of PD-1 blockade in classical Hodgkin lymphoma. Some clones are missing from TCRdb's copy, which holds only in-frame ones; the method was immunoSEQ multiplex PCR. The profile shows roughly 26,000 clones, more than 75% of them singletons. Each patient experienced a relapse that followed autologous stem cell transplantation, and brentuximab vedotin exposure varied. The sample was peripheral blood mononuclear cells (PBMCs), taken at baseline. The receptors were sampled from a human donor with classical Hodgkin lymphoma.

This clone was detected only once. This sequence joins TRBV6-1 and TRBJ2-3, with 8 positions matching TRBD1. V dropped 0 bases and J dropped 6; count of bases not matched to a gene: 11. CDR3 length: 17 residues. The germline gives CDR1 MNHNS, CDR2 SASEGT. The CDR3 bases are TGTGCCAGCAGTGAAGCGGGCCCAGGGGGCCCGAGGGATACGCAGTATTTT. It encodes CASSEAGPGGPRDTQYF.

The chain links TRBV29-1 to TRBJ2-7, with a weak D call TRBD1 (6 bases). The V end was cut by 4 bases, the J end by 8 bases, with 18 bases between. Per the germline V gene, CDR1 is SQVTM and CDR2 is ANQGSEA. This CDR3 spans 13 amino acids. The CDR3, as DNA: TGCAGCGTTGTGGGGGCGGAACGAGTCCAGCAGTACTTC. It codes for CSVVGAERVQQYF.

The V call is TRBV10-3, the J call TRBJ2-7, with no clear D. Trimming took 4 bases from V and 0 from J, leaving 13 bases between them. The germline V gene encodes CDR1 ENHRY and CDR2 SYGVKD. The CDR3 has 15 residues. CDR3 region: CAISAEGRSSYEQYF. The DNA for the CDR3 is TGTGCCATCAGTGCAGAAGGCCGGAGCTCCTACGAGCAGTACTTC.

The chain uses TRBV7-9 and TRBJ1-1; TRBD1 matches 7 bases. Germline V gene sequence: CDR1 SEHNR, CDR2 FQNEAQ (reference sequence). This CDR3 comprises 14 residues. Trimming removed 1 base from V and 5 bases from J; junction bases left unmatched: 4. Written as DNA, the CDR3 is TGTGCCAGCAGCTTAGTCCCAGGGGGGACTGAAGCTTTCTTT. This translates into CASSLVPGGTEAFF.

This clone was counted a single time. The chain carries TRBV6-1 and TRBJ1-4, with TRBD1 matching over 7 bases. Germline loops: CDR1 MNHNS, CDR2 SASEGT. Unmatched junction bases numbered 9, after V lost 4 bases and J lost 10 bases. The CDR3 spans 14 residues. In nucleotides, the CDR3 is TGTGCCAGCAGTGTCCCGCAACAGGGGAGAAAACTGTTTTTT. Encoded protein: CASSVPQQGRKLFF.

The V call is TRBV30, the J call TRBJ2-2; D gene unclear. The CDR3 is made up of 14 amino acids. The germline V gene encodes CDR1 GTSNPN and CDR2 SVGIG (reference sequence). The V and J ends lost 4 bases and 1 base respectively, with 10 bases between them. The CDR3 protein is CAWMVGKNTGELFF. The CDR3 coding sequence is TGTGCCTGGATGGTAGGGAAGAACACCGGGGAGCTGTTTTTT.

The chain joins TRBV5-1 to TRBJ1-1, with D perhaps TRBD1 (6 bases). From germline, CDR1 is SGHRS and CDR2 YFSETQ. Trimming shortened V by 1 base and J by 5 bases, and 12 bases separated the two germline ends. The CDR3 is 14 residues long. CDR3 residues: CASSLSRGETEAFF. In DNA form, the CDR3 reads TGCGCCAGCAGCTTGTCCAGGGGAGAGACTGAAGCTTTCTTT.

The chain recombines TRBV11-2 with TRBJ1-4, with D maybe TRBD1 (5 bases). The V end was cut by 2 bases, the J end by 12 bases, with 10 bases between. There are 12 residues in the CDR3. Germline V gene lookup returns CDR1 SGHAT and CDR2 FQNNGV. The CDR3 region has the DNA TGTGCCAGCAGCTTACAGGGAGGGGAACTGTTTTTT. This encodes CASSLQGGELFF.

The rearrangement links TRBV20-1 to TRBJ2-4; D is uncertain. Trimming left V 6 bases short and J 8 bases short, with 8 bases between. Germline V gene sequence: CDR1 DFQATT, CDR2 SNEGSKA (reference sequence). This CDR3 spans 10 amino acids. CDR3 sequence: CSASTDIQYF. CDR3 sequence (DNA): TGCAGTGCCTCCACGGACATTCAGTACTTC.

This chain uses TRBV6-5 with TRBJ1-1, with D possibly being TRBD1 (5 bases). Germline assignment: CDR1 MNHEY and CDR2 SVGAGI. The CDR3 runs to 13 residues. Trimming pared 6 bases from V and 4 bases from J, leaving 12 bases between. The CDR3, as DNA: TGTGCCAGCAGACCCTGGGGGGTCACTGAAGCTTTCTTT. It specifies CASRPWGVTEAFF.

The genes are TRBV5-1 and TRBJ2-5; 13 bases are a match to TRBD2. V lost 2 bases to trimming and J lost 4 bases; unmatched junction nucleotides: 5. This CDR3 is 16 amino acids long. The germline CDR1 and CDR2 sequences are SGHRS and YFSETQ. CDR3 in DNA: TGCGCCAGCAGCTTACAACTAGCGGGGGGGCTAGAGACCCAGTACTTC. As protein: CASSLQLAGGLETQYF. Looking up the rest from reference TRBV5-1 and TRBJ2-5 gives the full variable domain: KAGVTQTPRYLIKTRGQQVTLSCSPISGHRSVSWYQQTPGQGLQFLFEYFSETQRNKGNFPGRFSGRQFSNSRSEMNVSTLELGDSALYLCASSLQLAGGLETQYFGPGTRLLVL.

The chain uses TRBV5-1 and TRBJ1-6; D ambiguous. The germline CDR1 and CDR2 sequences are SGHRS and YFSETQ. This CDR3 has 15 residues. V lost 4 bases to trimming and J lost 3 bases, with 11 bases between them. The chain's CDR3 is CASSIGRIYNSPLHF. CDR3 sequence (DNA): TGCGCCAGCAGCATCGGTCGGATCTATAATTCACCCCTCCACTTT.

The chain combines TRBV15 with TRBJ2-1, with 9 bases identical to TRBD2. The junction had 4 bases not matched to a gene; V was cut back by 3 bases and J by 10 bases. The CDR3 spans 13 residues. Germline values: CDR1 LNHNV, CDR2 YYDKDF (reference sequence). CDR3 DNA: TGTGCCACCAGCAGGAGACTAGCGGAGGAGCAGTTCTTC. Amino acids: CATSRRLAEEQFF. Complete variable domain (other parts from reference TRBV15 and TRBJ2-1): DAMVIQNPRYQVTQFGKPVTLSCSQTLNHNVMYWYQQKSSQAPKLLFHYYDKDFNNEADTPDNFQSRRPNTSFCFLDIRSPGLGDTAMYLCATSRRLAEEQFFGPGTRLTVL.

CDR3 sequence (DNA): TGTGCCAGCAGCCAAGATGGTAGGACTAGCGGAACTAGCACAGATACGCAGTATTTT. Its protein product is CASSQDGRTSGTSTDTQYF. J is TRBJ2-3 and V is TRBV4-2, with 10 bases that match TRBD2. The CDR3 covers 19 residues. Losses at the gene ends were 0 bases for V and 0 bases for J; bases not matched to a gene: 9. Germline CDR1 and CDR2: LGHNA and YNFKEQ.

This chain links TRBV9 with TRBJ2-5; D remains ambiguous. CDR1 is SGDLS, CDR2 YYNGEE, per germline. The length of the CDR3 is 15 residues. V was pared by 4 bases and J by 1 base, with 14 bases between. The CDR3 nucleotides are TGTGCCAGCAGCCCTAGATCCGGCTTCCAAGAGACCCAGTACTTC. Translating it yields CASSPRSGFQETQYF.

This chain uses TRBV5-1 with TRBJ2-5; D gene ambiguous. Germline values: CDR1 SGHRS, CDR2 YFSETQ. The CDR3 runs 14 residues. Trimming took 4 bases from V and 5 from J, leaving 15 bases between them. The CDR3 DNA sequence: TGCGCCAGCAGCCACCCCCGTACGGAGGAGACCCAGTACTTC. This sequence encodes CASSHPRTEETQYF.

This chain connects TRBV13 to TRBJ1-3, with TRBD1 matching over 9 bases. V was pared by 3 bases and J by 3 bases, with 9 bases of the junction left unmatched. The CDR3 runs to 17 residues. Germline lookup yields CDR1 PRHDT and CDR2 FYEKMQ (reference sequence). In nucleotides, the CDR3 is TGTGCCAGCAGCTTCCTACCACAGGGGGCGAGTGGAAACACCATATATTTT. This encodes CASSFLPQGASGNTIYF.

The J gene is TRBJ1-1, the V gene TRBV5-1, with D possibly TRBD1 on 5 matching bases. V was clipped by 0 bases and J by 1 base, with 7 bases between them. The CDR3 runs 14 residues. Germline V CDR1 and CDR2: SGHRS, YFSETQ. As DNA, the CDR3 is TGCGCCAGCAGCTTGGTGGGGCAGAACACTGAAGCTTTCTTT. Translated, it gives CASSLVGQNTEAFF.

This chain uses TRBV10-3 with TRBJ1-2, with D unclear. Trimming took off 2 bases at V and 6 bases at J, with 16 bases between the two ends. Germline V CDR1 and CDR2: ENHRY, SYGVKD. The CDR3 is 15 residues long. The CDR3 here is CAISEPRFFQHGYTF. CDR3 DNA: TGTGCCATCAGTGAGCCTCGATTCTTCCAACATGGCTACACCTTC.

The V and J genes are TRBV11-2 and TRBJ1-3; D is possibly TRBD1 (5 bases). The ends were cut back, 5 bases at V and 1 base at J, with 12 bases in the middle. CDR3 length equals 15 residues. The V gene's germline CDR1 is SGHAT and CDR2 FQNNGV. In DNA form, the CDR3 reads TGTGCCAGCAGCCACATGGACATATCTGGAAACACCATATATTTT. Its translation: CASSHMDISGNTIYF.